The 19 T cell receptor beta chains in this list originate from one sample, sequenced in a study. TCRdb used MiXCR to reprocess the 5' RACE reads, holding one entry per CDR3 protein. The sample yields over 55,000 distinct CDR3 sequences, roughly 28% seen once. The sequenced material came from tumor-infiltrating memory CD4+ T cells sorted from the breast tumor. As for subset: memory CD4+ T cells, CD4+CD45RO+CD25-. These TCRs come from a female donor with breast cancer.

The chain recombines TRBV28 with TRBJ2-2; 7 bases match TRBD2. J gave up 3 bases and V 5 bases, and 6 bases lay outside the gene matches. The CDR3 is 15 residues long. Germline V gives CDR1 MDHEN, CDR2 SYDVKM. DNA for the CDR3: TGTGCCAGCAGTCCCGGCGGGAGTTACACCGGGGAGCTGTTTTTT. This translates into CASSPGGSYTGELFF.

This clonotype came up a few times. V and J are TRBV20-1 and TRBJ1-1; a possible D gene is TRBD1 (5 bases). CDR3 size: 12 residues. The V gene's germline CDR1 is DFQATT and CDR2 SNEGSKA (reference sequence). V was cut by 5 bases and J by 9 bases, with 16 bases left in between. CDR3 sequence (DNA): TGCAGTGCTCCTGGACACCAAGGAAAAGCTTTCTTT. Translation gives CSAPGHQGKAFF.

This clonotype is medium-sized (0.01 to 0.1%) in the sample. The gene calls are TRBV7-8 and TRBJ1-6; 9 nucleotides align to TRBD1. This CDR3 spans 15 amino acids. Per the germline V gene, CDR1 is SGHVS and CDR2 is FQNEAQ. Trimming at V came to 3 bases and at J to 7 bases, leaving 4 bases not matched to a gene. The CDR3 region is CASSFTGTGNSPLHF. CDR3 coding DNA: TGTGCCAGCAGCTTTACCGGGACAGGGAATTCACCCCTCCACTTT.

The chain employs TRBV28 and TRBJ2-7; D perhaps matches TRBD1 (5 bases). V dropped 7 bases and J dropped 3 bases, with 7 bases sitting between them. The CDR3 is 11 residues long. The germline V gene encodes CDR1 MDHEN and CDR2 SYDVKM. CDR3 DNA: TGTGCCAGCATTAGGGGCTACGAGCAGTACTTC. Its translation is CASIRGYEQYF.

This chain links TRBV24-1 with TRBJ1-5, with D unresolved. V lost 3 bases and J 4 bases, leaving 12 bases between the germline ends. The CDR3 is 15 residues long. Germline assignment: CDR1 KGHDR and CDR2 SFDVKD. Here the CDR3 reads CATSDGGRSNQPQHF. The CDR3 DNA reads TGTGCCACCAGTGATGGCGGCAGGAGTAATCAGCCCCAGCATTTT.

This rearrangement joins TRBV20-1 to TRBJ1-5; the D gene is possibly TRBD1 (5 bases). Looked up from germline, CDR1 is DFQATT and CDR2 is SNEGSKA (reference sequence). Trimming stripped 0 bases from V and 4 bases from J, with 10 bases between. CDR3 length: 14 residues. CDR3 loop: CSARDRRGNQPQHF. The CDR3 region has the DNA TGCAGTGCTAGAGATAGAAGGGGTAATCAGCCCCAGCATTTT.

The chain combines TRBV20-1 with TRBJ1-2, with D possibly matching TRBD1 (6 bases). This CDR3 is built from 13 residues. The germline V gene encodes CDR1 DFQATT and CDR2 SNEGSKA (reference sequence). V was pared by 4 bases and J by 7 bases, with 16 bases between. The CDR3 DNA reads as TGCAGTGCTAAGACGGGGGGCAGCGGTGGCTACACCTTC. Amino acids: CSAKTGGSGGYTF.

CDR3 nucleotides: TGTGCCAGCAGTCAACAGGAACCATTGAAAGCTTTCTTT. Protein product: CASSQQEPLKAFF. The rearrangement uses TRBV6-6 and TRBJ1-1; tentative D call: TRBD1 (5 bases). The CDR3 runs to 13 residues. Trimming removed 5 bases at V and 9 bases at J, with 16 bases between. Germline values: CDR1 MNHNY, CDR2 SVGAGI (reference sequence).

The chain combines TRBV6-5 with TRBJ1-4, with D uncertain. CDR1 MNHEY and CDR2 SVGAGI come from the germline V gene. V was shortened by 6 bases and J by 10 bases, with 15 bases between the two germline ends. The CDR3 loop spans 13 amino acids. CDR3 sequence: CASRPGVNGKLFF. The CDR3 DNA sequence: TGTGCCAGCAGACCCGGGGTCAACGGAAAACTGTTTTTT.

This clonotype has a handful of counts. The gene calls are TRBV20-1 and TRBJ2-7; D not certain. This CDR3 has 11 amino acids. Per the germline V gene, CDR1 is DFQATT and CDR2 is SNEGSKA (reference sequence). The V end was cut by 3 bases, the J end by 5 bases, with 8 bases between. This CDR3 is CSASPADEQYF. CDR3 sequence (DNA): TGCAGTGCTAGTCCGGCAGACGAGCAGTACTTC.

There are a few counts of this clonotype. The V call is TRBV6-1, the J call TRBJ1-5; D is possibly TRBD1 (5 bases). Deletions cut 7 bases from V and 4 bases from J, with 17 bases between. The CDR3 is 15 amino acids. Germline V CDR1 and CDR2: MNHNS, SASEGT. CDR3 coding DNA: TGTGCCAGCATCTTGGGCAGGGCCGGGAATCAGCCCCAGCATTTT. It translates to CASILGRAGNQPQHF.

This rearrangement joins TRBV9 to TRBJ2-3; the D gene is possibly TRBD2 (5 bases). V shed 2 bases and J shed 4 bases, with 11 bases lying between them. The CDR3 runs 14 residues. Germline V lookup: CDR1 SGDLS, CDR2 YYNGEE. CDR3 loop: CASSVTREADTQYF. As DNA, the CDR3 is TGTGCCAGCAGCGTTACCCGGGAAGCAGATACGCAGTATTTT.

In this sample, this clonotype turned up a few times. The rearrangement joins TRBV3-1 to TRBJ2-3, with 7 bases aligning to TRBD1. The CDR3 covers 13 residues. Trimming at V came to 8 bases and at J to 7 bases, leaving 9 bases not matched to a gene. Germline CDR1 is LGHDT and CDR2 is YNNKEL (reference sequence). The CDR3 spells CASRRGSENTQYF. CDR3 in DNA: TGTGCCAGCCGCAGGGGGTCGGAAAATACGCAGTATTTT.

This clonotype has just a few counts. V usage is TRBV6-5 and J usage is TRBJ2-7; D remains ambiguous. CDR1 MNHEY and CDR2 SVGAGI come from the germline V gene. V lost 3 bases to trimming and J lost 4 bases, with 16 bases between them. This CDR3 is built from 15 residues. The chain's CDR3 is CASSYMGPPGYEQYF. CDR3 sequence (DNA): TGTGCCAGCAGTTATATGGGTCCCCCAGGATACGAGCAGTACTTC.

This clonotype was counted only a few times. The genes are TRBV7-9 and TRBJ2-7; tentatively, D is TRBD1 (6 bases). The CDR3 loop spans 13 amino acids. V lost 5 bases and J lost 6, with 14 bases in between. From germline, CDR1 is SEHNR and CDR2 FQNEAQ (reference sequence). CDR3 residues: CASSPNRELEQYF. The CDR3, as DNA: TGTGCCAGCAGCCCGAACAGGGAGCTCGAGCAGTACTTC.

By sample fraction, this clonotype is medium-sized. This sequence joins TRBV7-2 and TRBJ2-5; D is perhaps TRBD1 or TRBD2 (6 bases each). V was trimmed by 0 bases and J by 4 bases, leaving 12 bases between them. The CDR3 runs to 15 residues. Germline V gene sequence: CDR1 SGHTA, CDR2 FQGNSA. CDR3 bases: TGTGCCAGCAGCTTAGCGCAGGGGAGGAGAGAGACCCAGTACTTC. It specifies CASSLAQGRRETQYF.

The chain couples TRBV7-2 to TRBJ1-3, with 9 bases identical to TRBD1. The CDR3 has 15 residues. Unmatched junction bases numbered 6, after V lost 2 bases and J lost 7 bases. Germline CDR1 and CDR2: SGHTA and FQGNSA. The CDR3 region is CASSLSFGTGNTIYF. CDR3 sequence (DNA): TGTGCCAGCAGCTTATCTTTCGGGACAGGGAACACCATATATTTT.

This chain links TRBV7-2 with TRBJ2-7; 12 bases match TRBD2. After removal of 3 bases from V and 3 bases from J, the junction contained 3 bases not matched to a gene. Looked up from germline, CDR1 is SGHTA and CDR2 is FQGNSA. The CDR3 spans 15 residues. In nucleotides, the CDR3 is TGTGCCAGCAGCTTGACGACTAGCGGGAGCTACGAGCAGTACTTC. Encoded protein: CASSLTTSGSYEQYF. Full variable domain (outside the CDR3, taken from reference TRBV7-2 and TRBJ2-7): GAGVSQSPSNKVTEKGKDVELRCDPISGHTALYWYRQSLGQGLEFLIYFQGNSAPDKSGLPSDRFSAERTGGSVSTLTIQRTQQEDSAVYLCASSLTTSGSYEQYFGPGTRLTVT.

The chain uses TRBV12-3 or TRBV12-4 and TRBJ1-2; D remains ambiguous. This CDR3 contains 12 residues. Trimming removed 3 bases at V and 8 bases at J, with 10 bases between. The CDR3 reads CASSFSGNGYTF. For the CDR3, the DNA is TGTGCCAGCAGTTTCTCGGGGAACGGCTACACCTTC.